The T cell receptor beta chain described here comes from a study of brain T cells in children with intractable seizures. This clone came up once. The CDR3 covers 12 residues. J lost 5 bases, V lost 6 bases, and 2 bases had no gene match. Looked up from germline, CDR1 is SNHLY and CDR2 is FYNNEI. TCRdb's table, derived via immunoSEQ multiplex PCR, lists solely in-frame clones and lacks some. The sample shows some 41,000 clones, 90% of them seen only once. Sequencing was limited to surgery cases with top T cell transcript signatures in brain tissue. The source material was peripheral blood, sampled at surgery. This chain connects TRBV2 to TRBJ2-3; TRBD2 matches at 7 bases. The receptor was isolated from a girl aged 2 to 10 with tuberous sclerosis and intractable seizures. This CDR3 reads CASRRGGDTQYF. The DNA for the CDR3 is TGTGCCAGCAGGCGCGGGGGAGATACGCAGTATTTT.